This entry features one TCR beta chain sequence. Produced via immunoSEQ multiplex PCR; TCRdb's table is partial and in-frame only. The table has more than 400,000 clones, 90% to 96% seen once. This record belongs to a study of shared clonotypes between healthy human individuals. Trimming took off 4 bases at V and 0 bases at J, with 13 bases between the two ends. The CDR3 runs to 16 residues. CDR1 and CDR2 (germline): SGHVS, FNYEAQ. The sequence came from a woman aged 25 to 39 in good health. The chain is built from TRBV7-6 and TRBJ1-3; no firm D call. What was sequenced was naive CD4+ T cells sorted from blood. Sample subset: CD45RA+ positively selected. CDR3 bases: TGTGCCAGCAGCTCGCCTACAGTCCTCTCTGGAAACACCATATATTTT. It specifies CASSSPTVLSGNTIYF.